This T cell receptor (beta chain) was captured in a study of regulatory T cells in long-lasting Graves disease. Regarding time point: newly diagnosed GD, antithyroid drugs for less than 3 months. Scientists built the TCR library using RNA that was extracted from PBMCs. The length of the CDR3 is 10 residues. Germline CDR1 GTSNPN, CDR2 SVGIG (reference sequence). The TCR beta library used iRepertoire HTBI primers with Arm-PCR amplification of CDR3. TCRdb used MiXCR to reprocess the multiplex PCR reads, holding one entry per CDR3 protein. The sample holds under 300,000 distinct CDR3 sequences, 20% to 25% seen once. This clonotype was counted a few times.

This clonotype was sampled from a female donor with Graves disease. The chain couples TRBV30 to TRBJ1-2; the D is unclear. Sample: peripheral blood mononuclear cells (PBMCs), taken at new diagnosis, from a patient treated with antithyroid drugs. CDR3 nucleotides: TGTGCTATATACAGATATGGCTACACCTTC. Translation gives CAIYRYGYTF.